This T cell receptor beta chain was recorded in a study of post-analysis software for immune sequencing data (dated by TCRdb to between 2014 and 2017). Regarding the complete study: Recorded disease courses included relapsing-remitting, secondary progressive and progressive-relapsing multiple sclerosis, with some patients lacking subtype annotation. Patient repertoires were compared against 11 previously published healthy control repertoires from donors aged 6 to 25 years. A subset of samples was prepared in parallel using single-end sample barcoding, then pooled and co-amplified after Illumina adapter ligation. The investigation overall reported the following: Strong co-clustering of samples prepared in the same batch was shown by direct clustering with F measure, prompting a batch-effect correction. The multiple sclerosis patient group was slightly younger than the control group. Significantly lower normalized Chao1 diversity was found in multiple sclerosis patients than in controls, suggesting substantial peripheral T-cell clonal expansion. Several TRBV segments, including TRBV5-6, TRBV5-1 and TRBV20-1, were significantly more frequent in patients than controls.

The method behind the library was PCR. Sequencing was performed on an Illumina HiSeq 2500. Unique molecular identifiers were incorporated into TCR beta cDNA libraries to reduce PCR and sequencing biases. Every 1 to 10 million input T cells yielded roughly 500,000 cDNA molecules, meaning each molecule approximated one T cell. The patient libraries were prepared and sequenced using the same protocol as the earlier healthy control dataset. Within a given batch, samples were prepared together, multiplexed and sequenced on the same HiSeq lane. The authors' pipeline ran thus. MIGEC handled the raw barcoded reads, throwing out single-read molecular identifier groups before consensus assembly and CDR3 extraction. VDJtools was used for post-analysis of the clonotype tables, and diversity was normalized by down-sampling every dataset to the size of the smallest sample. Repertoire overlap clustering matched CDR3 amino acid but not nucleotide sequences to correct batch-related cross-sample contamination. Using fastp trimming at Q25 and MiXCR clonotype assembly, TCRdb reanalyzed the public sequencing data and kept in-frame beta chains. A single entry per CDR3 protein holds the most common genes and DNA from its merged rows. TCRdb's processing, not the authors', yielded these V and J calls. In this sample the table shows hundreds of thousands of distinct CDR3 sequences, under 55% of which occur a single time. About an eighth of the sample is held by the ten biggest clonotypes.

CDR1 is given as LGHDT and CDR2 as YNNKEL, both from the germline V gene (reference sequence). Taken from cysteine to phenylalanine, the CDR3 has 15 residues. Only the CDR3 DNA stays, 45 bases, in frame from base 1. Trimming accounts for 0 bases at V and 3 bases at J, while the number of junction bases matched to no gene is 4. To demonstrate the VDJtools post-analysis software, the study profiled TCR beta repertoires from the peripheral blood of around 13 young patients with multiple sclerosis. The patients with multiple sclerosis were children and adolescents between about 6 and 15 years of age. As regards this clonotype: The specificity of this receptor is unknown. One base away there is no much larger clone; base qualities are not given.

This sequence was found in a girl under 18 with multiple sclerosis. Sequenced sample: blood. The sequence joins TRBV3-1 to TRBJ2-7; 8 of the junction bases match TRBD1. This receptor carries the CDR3 CASSQDTGGIYEQYF. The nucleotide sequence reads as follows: TGTGCCAGCAGCCAAGACACAGGGGGGATCTACGAGCAGTACTTC.